The T cell receptor (beta chain) under discussion was sequenced for a study of regulatory T cells in long-lasting Graves disease. The V segment lost 6 bases and the J segment 1 base; nucleotides outside the gene matches: 1. The germline CDR1 and CDR2 sequences are SEHNR and FQNEAQ (reference sequence). The CDR3 loop spans 13 amino acids. This clonotype was counted ten times or more. TCR beta libraries were built with iRepertoire HTBI primers and Arm-PCR of CDR3 regions. MiXCR was run by TCRdb on the multiplex PCR reads, yielding one entry per CDR3 protein. The sample has 250,000 or so distinct CDR3 sequences; roughly 18% are singletons. Indicated time point: newly diagnosed GD, antithyroid drugs for less than 3 months. PBMC RNA served as the TCR library source. These data also formed part of another study, on T cells in Graves' hyperthyroidism and ophthalmopathy.

The genes are TRBV7-9 and TRBJ2-3; 7 bases line up with TRBD1. The sequenced sample was peripheral blood mononuclear cells (PBMCs), obtained at new diagnosis, from a patient treated with antithyroid drugs. This TCR came from a woman aged 30 to 39 with Graves disease. The CDR3 sequence: CASSGQGTDTQYF. The CDR3 coding sequence is TGTGCCAGCAGTGGACAGGGCACAGATACGCAGTATTTT. Together with reference TRBV7-9 and TRBJ2-3, the CDR3 gives the full variable domain: DTGVSQNPRHKITKRGQNVTFRCDPISEHNRLYWYRQTLGQGPEFLTYFQNEAQLEKSRLLSDRFSAERPKGSFSTLEIQRTEQGDSAMYLCASSGQGTDTQYFGPGTRLTVL.